A selection of T cell receptor beta chains follows, all from one sample in a study of blood T cell repertoires in COVID-19. Produced via immunoSEQ multiplex PCR; TCRdb's table is partial and in-frame only. The profile shows approximately 210,000 clones, approximately 91% of them singletons. Sequencing was done on a sample of peripheral blood. Receptor source: a woman between 40 and 50 years old with acute or convalescent COVID-19. Both conserved end residues are part of each CDR3. A D gene is named only where the DNA matches it firmly. Rows give clone size only sometimes, using once, few, many, or a class for an expanded clone.

>-|TRBV18|TRBJ1-2|-
CASSPSPEQVRYTF
TGTGCCAGCTCACCATCGCCGGAACAGGTTCGCTACACCTTC
>-|TRBV4-1|TRBJ1-1|TRBD1
CASTQTRQGGTEAFF
TGCGCCAGCACCCAGACTAGACAGGGTGGCACTGAAGCTTTCTTT
>-|TRBV6-1|TRBJ1-2|TRBD1
CASSGFTPGQGNYGYTF
TGTGCCAGCAGTGGGTTTACGCCGGGACAGGGTAACTATGGCTACACCTTC
>-|TRBV5-1|TRBJ2-1|TRBD1
CASSLGQGGNEQFF
TGCGCCAGCAGCCTGGGACAGGGGGGTAATGAGCAGTTCTTC
>-|TRBV7-8|TRBJ1-2|TRBD1
CASSPTSMGQGRQSYYGYTF
TGTGCCAGCAGCCCTACAAGCATGGGACAGGGGCGACAATCCTACTATGGCTACACCTTC
>-|TRBV11-3|TRBJ2-3|TRBD2
CASSLGGGAADTQYF
TGTGCCAGCAGCTTAGGCGGGGGGGCCGCAGATACGCAGTATTTT
>-|TRBV7-8|TRBJ2-1|TRBD2
CASSSHQLAGGKNEQFF
TGTGCCAGCAGCTCACACCAACTAGCGGGGGGGAAGAATGAGCAGTTCTTC
>-|TRBV5-1|TRBJ1-1|-
CASSLSGQNTEAFF
TGCGCCAGCAGCTTGAGCGGCCAGAACACTGAAGCTTTCTTT
>-|TRBV6-5|TRBJ2-1|TRBD2
CASNDLTSGAEQFF
TGTGCCAGCAACGATCTGACTAGCGGGGCCGAGCAGTTCTTC
>once|TRBV10-3|TRBJ2-3|TRBD1
CAISDRVGERTDTQYF
TGTGCCATCAGCGACAGGGTTGGGGAACGCACAGATACGCAGTATTTT
>-|TRBV4-1|TRBJ1-2|TRBD1
CASSQIVWGQTNYGYTF
TGCGCCAGCAGCCAAATAGTATGGGGACAGACTAACTATGGCTACACCTTC
>-|TRBV5-1|TRBJ1-2|TRBD1
CASSDTGTETPDGYTF
TGCGCCAGCAGCGACACCGGGACAGAAACCCCTGATGGCTACACCTTC
>-|TRBV3-1/TRBV3-2|TRBJ2-1|TRBD2
CASSQQLAGAQSYNEQFF
TGTGCCAGCAGCCAACAACTAGCGGGGGCCCAGTCCTACAATGAGCAGTTCTTC
>-|TRBV5-4|TRBJ1-4|-
CASSLAQGNEKLFF
TGTGCCAGCAGCTTGGCCCAGGGGAATGAAAAACTGTTTTTT
>-|TRBV9|TRBJ2-5|-
CASSGGGDQYF
TGTGCCAGCAGCGGGGGCGGGGACCAGTACTTC
>-|TRBV4-1|TRBJ1-1|TRBD1
CASSQGLGQGARKSEAFF
TGCGCCAGCAGCCAAGGTCTAGGACAGGGGGCTCGGAAGTCTGAAGCTTTCTTT
>-|TRBV5-5|TRBJ1-3|TRBD1
CASSHNPTTGAGNTIYF
TGTGCCAGCAGCCATAACCCAACCACAGGGGCTGGAAACACCATATATTTT
>once|TRBV7-3|TRBJ2-3|TRBD2
CASSLAGGLNTQYF
TGTGCCAGCAGCCTAGCGGGGGGCCTGAATACGCAGTATTTT
>-|TRBV27|TRBJ1-1|-
CASRRWQGPNTEAFF
TGTGCCAGCCGCCGGTGGCAGGGGCCGAACACTGAAGCTTTCTTT
>-|TRBV9|TRBJ1-2|TRBD1
CASSVGMGQGGYTF
TGTGCCAGCAGCGTAGGGATGGGACAGGGTGGCTACACCTTC
>-|TRBV10-3|TRBJ2-1|TRBD2
CAISYGSGGYASHLFF
TGTGCCATCAGTTACGGCTCGGGGGGGTATGCATCCCACCTATTCTTC
>-|TRBV6-4|TRBJ2-3|TRBD2
CASRAGGADTQYF
TGTGCCAGCAGAGCCGGGGGGGCAGATACGCAGTATTTT
>-|TRBV3-1/TRBV3-2|TRBJ1-1|TRBD1
CASSFRTGVGAFF
TGTGCCAGCAGCTTCCGGACAGGGGTCGGAGCTTTCTTT
>-|TRBV12-5|TRBJ2-2|TRBD2
CASGLTPHSSGGWTGELFF
TGTGCTAGTGGTTTGACCCCCCACTCTAGCGGGGGGTGGACCGGGGAGCTGTTTTTT
>-|TRBV4-2|TRBJ2-6|-
CASSPRITGSGANVLTF
TGTGCCAGCAGCCCCAGAATAACGGGCTCTGGGGCCAACGTCCTGACTTTC
>once|TRBV5-1|TRBJ1-1|TRBD1
CASSTGQHTEAFF
TGCGCCAGCAGCACGGGACAGCACACTGAAGCTTTCTTT
>-|TRBV7-2|TRBJ1-1|-
CASSLTGNTEAFF
TGTGCCAGCAGCTTAACAGGGAACACTGAAGCTTTCTTT
>-|TRBV10-3|TRBJ1-6|-
CAISESGGATNSPLHF
TGTGCCATCAGTGAGTCGGGTGGGGCTACTAATTCACCCCTCCACTTT
>once|TRBV4-1|TRBJ2-1|TRBD2
CASSNLGTSGGSFYNEQFF
TGCGCCAGCAGCAACCTTGGGACTAGCGGGGGGTCTTTCTACAATGAGCAGTTCTTC
>-|TRBV6-1|TRBJ1-2|TRBD1
CASSELDRGQAYGYTF
TGTGCCAGCAGTGAGTTAGACAGGGGGCAGGCCTATGGCTACACCTTC
>-|TRBV3-1/TRBV3-2|TRBJ1-2|TRBD1
CASRSLGGQGHGYTF
TGTGCCAGCAGGAGTCTAGGGGGACAGGGACACGGCTACACCTTC
>-|TRBV5-4|TRBJ2-5|TRBD2
CASSWGGQETQYF
TGTGCCAGCAGCTGGGGGGGGCAAGAGACCCAGTACTTC
>-|TRBV19|TRBJ1-5|-
CASSGLGAIQPQHF
TGTGCCAGTAGTGGTTTGGGGGCGATTCAGCCCCAGCATTTT
>-|TRBV7-2|TRBJ1-1|-
CASSPYWTTLNTEAFF
TGTGCCAGCAGCCCATATTGGACAACGCTCAACACTGAAGCTTTCTTT
>-|TRBV6-6|TRBJ1-5|TRBD1
CASSAGGMDQPQHF
TGTGCCAGCAGTGCAGGGGGAATGGATCAGCCCCAGCATTTT
>-|TRBV25-1|TRBJ1-4|-
CASSESPRATNEKLFF
TGTGCCAGCAGTGAATCTCCCAGGGCAACTAATGAAAAACTGTTTTTT